Sequencing of this T cell receptor (beta chain) was carried out in a study of cytomegalovirus exposure and HLA in healthy donors. Findings and caveats of the study: Later analysis showed most CMV-associated TCR beta chains appearing HLA-restricted.

Germline CDR1 is LNHDA and CDR2 is SQIVND (reference sequence). This CDR3 spans 16 amino acids. The germline V and J ends were trimmed by 7 bases and 0 bases, with 16 bases remaining between them. PCR was performed using 60 Vbeta and 13 Jbeta primers. Measured with immunoSEQ multiplex PCR; TCRdb has only the in-frame clones, and not every one. The repertoire holds about 50,000 clones, with about four fifths as singletons. This clone showed up just a few times. Its specificity is not known. This chain uses TRBV19 with TRBJ2-1; the D gene is possibly TRBD2 (5 bases). This clonotype was obtained from a boy aged 5-17 years in good health and CMV-seropositive. The source material was PBMCs. CDR3 sequence reads: CASKNPGVSSYNEQFF. DNA for the CDR3: TGTGCCAGTAAGAATCCCGGGGTAAGCTCCTACAATGAGCAGTTCTTC.